This T cell receptor beta chain was found in a study of regulatory T cells in long-lasting Graves disease. Overall study: Patients newly diagnosed with Graves' had been on antithyroid drugs for under 3 months. General observations from the study: Persistent patients had a count of shared public clonotypes (about 2,500) that exceeded that of new patients (966). TRBV28, TRBJ1-2 and TRBJ2-5 emerged as the favored segments in persistent disease.

Construction of TCR beta libraries relied on iRepertoire HTBI primers and on Arm-PCR targeting CDR3 regions. TCRdb redid the calling of the multiplex PCR reads with MiXCR, one entry per CDR3 protein. The sample includes fewer than 350,000 distinct CDR3 sequences, 15% to 20% seen only once; the top ten take around 37%. The CDR3 totals 13 residues. J gave up 5 bases and V 7 bases, and 4 bases lay outside the gene matches. From germline, CDR1 is SNHLY and CDR2 FYNNEI. This clonotype has at least ten counts. Its specificity is not known. Sample time point: newly diagnosed GD, antithyroid drugs for less than 3 months. Extracted RNA from PBMCs served as the source of the TCR library. Each of the patients was recruited from an endocrinology department situated in Xi'an, China.

J is TRBJ1-2 and V is TRBV2; the match to TRBD1 covers 10 bases. This TCR was sampled from a female donor with Graves disease. Sequenced material: peripheral blood mononuclear cells (PBMCs), taken at new diagnosis, from a patient treated with antithyroid drugs. The CDR3: CASTPGQGYGYTF. In DNA form, the CDR3 reads TGTGCCAGCACCCCGGGACAGGGGTATGGCTACACCTTC.